This TCR beta chain was profiled in a study of blood T cell repertoires in COVID-19. Per germline, CDR1 MNHEY and CDR2 SVGAGI. Trimming took off 0 bases at V and 5 bases at J, with 13 bases between the two ends. The CDR3 contains 15 residues. The data were produced by immunoSEQ multiplex PCR, yet TCRdb's version contains in-frame clones alone and is incomplete. In the table there are around 480,000 clones, around 90% of which are singletons. The TCR originated in a woman younger than 30 who had recovered from COVID-19. V usage is TRBV6-5 and J usage is TRBJ2-5; D remains ambiguous. The sample consisted of PBMCs or T cells enriched from blood (not recorded which). The CDR3 region has the DNA TGTGCCAGCAGTTACTCCCCCCGTCCCGGGGAGACCCAGTACTTC. Protein product: CASSYSPRPGETQYF.